This T cell receptor beta chain was sequenced in a study of cytomegalovirus exposure and HLA in healthy donors. Overall study: Genetic ancestry analysis placed approximately 79% of the 300 to 400 donors that were genotyped in the Caucasian-associated cluster. Findings of the study overall: Cytomegalovirus-associated status was assigned to 164 TCR beta chains. Available immune exposure information was restricted to CMV serostatus only. A previous analysis found most TCR beta V segments productive roughly 90% or roughly 30% of the time.

The CDR3 runs to 14 residues. CDR1 is SGDLS and CDR2 is YYNGEE in the germline V gene. The ends were cut back, 2 bases at V and 4 bases at J, with 10 bases in the middle. On this clone: No antigen is known for it.

The PCR contained 60 Vbeta and 13 Jbeta primers. Produced via immunoSEQ multiplex PCR; TCRdb's table is partial and in-frame only. This sample has roughly 190,000 clones, with 79% found just once. The source material was PBMCs. This sequence originates from a girl between 10 and 17 years old in good health and CMV-seropositive. The J gene is TRBJ2-4, the V gene TRBV9, with a possible D match to TRBD2 (6 bases). As DNA, the CDR3 is TGTGCCAGCAGCGTGGATGGACTAAAAAACATTCAGTACTTC. Translating it yields CASSVDGLKNIQYF.